This T cell receptor (beta chain) was sequenced in a study of T cells after yellow fever vaccination. Germline-derived CDR1 and CDR2 are SGHVS and FNYEAQ. This CDR3 has 12 residues. Deletions cut 4 bases from V and 6 bases from J, with 9 bases between. TCRdb re-derived calls from the 5' RACE reads in MiXCR, one entry per CDR3 protein. This sample yields a few hundred thousand distinct CDR3 sequences, of which approximately 6.3% are seen a single time; roughly 1% belongs to the top ten. The chain is built from TRBV7-6 and TRBJ2-5; D perhaps matches TRBD2 (7 bases). The source was CD4+ T cells sorted from PBMCs, collected on the day of the yellow fever booster vaccination. The sequence came from a man younger than 40 who received the YFV17D yellow fever vaccine. The chain's CDR3 is CASSSRGQTQYF. CDR3 bases: TGTGCCAGCAGCTCGCGGGGGCAGACCCAGTACTTC. Full variable domain (remainder filled in from reference TRBV7-6 and TRBJ2-5): GAGVSQSPRYKVTKRGQDVALRCDPISGHVSLYWYRQALGQGPEFLTYFNYEAQQDKSGLPNDRFSAERPEGSISTLTIQRTEQRDSAMYRCASSSRGQTQYFGPGTRLLVL.